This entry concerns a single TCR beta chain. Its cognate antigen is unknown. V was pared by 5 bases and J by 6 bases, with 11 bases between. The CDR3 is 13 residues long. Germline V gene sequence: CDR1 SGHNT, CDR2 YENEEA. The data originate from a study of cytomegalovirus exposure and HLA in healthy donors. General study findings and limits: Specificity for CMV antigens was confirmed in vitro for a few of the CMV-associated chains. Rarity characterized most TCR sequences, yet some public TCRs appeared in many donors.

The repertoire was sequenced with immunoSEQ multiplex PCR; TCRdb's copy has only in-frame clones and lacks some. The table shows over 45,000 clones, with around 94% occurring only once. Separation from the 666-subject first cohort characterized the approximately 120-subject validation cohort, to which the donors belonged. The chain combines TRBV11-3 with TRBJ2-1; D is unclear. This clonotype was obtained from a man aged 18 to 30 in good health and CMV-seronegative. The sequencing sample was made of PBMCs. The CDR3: CASSPLSGNEQFF. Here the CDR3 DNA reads TGTGCCAGCAGCCCCCTATCGGGCAATGAGCAGTTCTTC.